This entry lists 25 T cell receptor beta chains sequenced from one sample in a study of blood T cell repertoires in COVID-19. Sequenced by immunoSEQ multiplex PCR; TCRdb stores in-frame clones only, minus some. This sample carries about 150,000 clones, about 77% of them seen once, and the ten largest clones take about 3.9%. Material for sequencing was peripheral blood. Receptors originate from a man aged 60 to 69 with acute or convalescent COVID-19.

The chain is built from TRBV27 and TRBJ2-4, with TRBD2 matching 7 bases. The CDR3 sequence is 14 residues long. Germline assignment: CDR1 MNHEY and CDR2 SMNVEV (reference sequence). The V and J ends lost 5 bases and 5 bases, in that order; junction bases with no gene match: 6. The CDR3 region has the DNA TGTGCCAGCAGTCCCTTAGCGGGCCAAAACATTCAGTACTTC. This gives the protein CASSPLAGQNIQYF.

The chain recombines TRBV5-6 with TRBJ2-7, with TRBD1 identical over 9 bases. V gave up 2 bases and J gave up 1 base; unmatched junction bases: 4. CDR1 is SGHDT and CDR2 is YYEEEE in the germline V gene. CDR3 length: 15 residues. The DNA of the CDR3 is TGTGCCAGCAGCTTTGGGGACAGGGAGTCCTACGAGCAGTACTTC. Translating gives CASSFGDRESYEQYF.

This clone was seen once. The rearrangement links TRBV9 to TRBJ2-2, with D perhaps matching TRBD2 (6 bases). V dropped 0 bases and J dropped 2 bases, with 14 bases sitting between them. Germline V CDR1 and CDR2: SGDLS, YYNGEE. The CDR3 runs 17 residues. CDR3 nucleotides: TGTGCCAGCAGCGTAGTCCCGGGACTTATAAACACCGGGGAGCTGTTTTTT. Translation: CASSVVPGLINTGELFF. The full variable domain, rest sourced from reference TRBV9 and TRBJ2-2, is DSGVTQTPKHLITATGQRVTLRCSPRSGDLSVYWYQQSLDQGLQFLIQYYNGEERAKGNILERFSAQQFPDLHSELNLSSLELGDSALYFCASSVVPGLINTGELFFGEGSRLTVL.

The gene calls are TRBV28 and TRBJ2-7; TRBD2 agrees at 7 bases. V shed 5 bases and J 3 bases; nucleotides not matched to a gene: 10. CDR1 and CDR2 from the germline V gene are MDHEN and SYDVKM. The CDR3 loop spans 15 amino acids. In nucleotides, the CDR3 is TGTGCCAGCAGTCCATACCTGGGGGGGGGCTACGAGCAGTACTTC. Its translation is CASSPYLGGGYEQYF. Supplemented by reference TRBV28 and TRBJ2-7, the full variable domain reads DVKVTQSSRYLVKRTGEKVFLECVQDMDHENMFWYRQDPGLGLRLIYFSYDVKMKEKGDIPEGYSVSREKKERFSLILESASTNQTSMYLCASSPYLGGGYEQYFGPGTRLTVT.

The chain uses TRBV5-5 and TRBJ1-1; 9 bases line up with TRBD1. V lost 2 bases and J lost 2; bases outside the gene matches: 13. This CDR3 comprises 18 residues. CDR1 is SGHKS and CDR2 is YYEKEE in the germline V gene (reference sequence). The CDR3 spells CASSFSHQKGQGNTEAFF. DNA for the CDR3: TGTGCCAGCAGCTTTTCACATCAAAAGGGACAGGGAAACACTGAAGCTTTCTTT.

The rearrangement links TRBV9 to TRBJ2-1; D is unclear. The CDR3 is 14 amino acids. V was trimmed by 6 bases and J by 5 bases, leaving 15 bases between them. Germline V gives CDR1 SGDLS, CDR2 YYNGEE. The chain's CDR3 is CASTAGGLHNEQFF. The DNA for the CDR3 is TGTGCCAGCACTGCTGGCGGCCTCCACAATGAGCAGTTCTTC.

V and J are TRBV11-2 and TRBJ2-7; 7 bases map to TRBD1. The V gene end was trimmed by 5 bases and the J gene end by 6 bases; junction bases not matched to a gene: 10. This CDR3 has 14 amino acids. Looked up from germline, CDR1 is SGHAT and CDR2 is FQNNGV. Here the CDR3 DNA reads TGTGCCAGCAGCCCCCGACAGGGTGTCGGCGAGCAGTACTTC. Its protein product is CASSPRQGVGEQYF.

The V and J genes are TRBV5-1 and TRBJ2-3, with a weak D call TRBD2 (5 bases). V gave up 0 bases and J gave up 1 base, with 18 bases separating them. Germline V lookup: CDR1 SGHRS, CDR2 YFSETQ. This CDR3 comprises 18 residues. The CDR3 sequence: CASSLGASGAGGTDTQYF. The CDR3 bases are TGCGCCAGCAGCTTGGGAGCTTCCGGTGCGGGTGGCACAGATACGCAGTATTTT.

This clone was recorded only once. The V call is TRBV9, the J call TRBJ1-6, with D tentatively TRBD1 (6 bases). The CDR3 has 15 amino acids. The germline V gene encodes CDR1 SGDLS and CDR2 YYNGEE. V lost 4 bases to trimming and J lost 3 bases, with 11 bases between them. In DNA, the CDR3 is TGTGCCAGCAGCTATGGGACATTCTATAATTCACCCCTCCACTTT. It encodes CASSYGTFYNSPLHF.

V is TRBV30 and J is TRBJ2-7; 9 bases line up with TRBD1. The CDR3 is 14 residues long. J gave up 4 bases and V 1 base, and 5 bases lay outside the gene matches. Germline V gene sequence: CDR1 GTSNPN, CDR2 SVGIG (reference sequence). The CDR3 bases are TGTGCCTGGAGTGGCGGGACAGGGCGGTACGAGCAGTACTTC. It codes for CAWSGGTGRYEQYF.

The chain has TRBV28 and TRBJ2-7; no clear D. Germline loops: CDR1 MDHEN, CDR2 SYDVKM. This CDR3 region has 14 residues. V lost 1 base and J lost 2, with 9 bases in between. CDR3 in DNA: TGTGCCAGCAGTTTATCGACACCAACCTACGAGCAGTACTTC. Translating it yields CASSLSTPTYEQYF.

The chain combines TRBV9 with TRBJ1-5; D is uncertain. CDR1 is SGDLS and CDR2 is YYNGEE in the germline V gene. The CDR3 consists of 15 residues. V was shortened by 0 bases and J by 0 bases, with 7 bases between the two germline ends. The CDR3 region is CASSVDRDSNQPQHF. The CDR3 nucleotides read TGTGCCAGCAGCGTAGACCGGGATAGCAATCAGCCCCAGCATTTT.

CDR3 loop: CASGGHEQYF. The CDR3 nucleotides read TGTGCCAGCGGGGGCCACGAGCAGTACTTC. V gene TRBV6-8 combines with J gene TRBJ2-7, with D tentatively TRBD1 (6 bases). CDR3 length: 10 amino acids. From germline, CDR1 is MNHGY and CDR2 SAAAGT. V lost 8 bases, J lost 5 bases, and 7 bases lay in between.

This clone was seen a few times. The CDR3 region has the DNA TGTGCCTGGAGTGTTACGGGAGAGACCCAGTACTTC. This translates into CAWSVTGETQYF. The chain is built from TRBV30 and TRBJ2-5, with D unresolved. Trimming pared 0 bases from V and 4 bases from J, leaving 6 bases between. The V gene's germline CDR1 is GTSNPN and CDR2 SVGIG (reference sequence). The CDR3 covers 12 residues.

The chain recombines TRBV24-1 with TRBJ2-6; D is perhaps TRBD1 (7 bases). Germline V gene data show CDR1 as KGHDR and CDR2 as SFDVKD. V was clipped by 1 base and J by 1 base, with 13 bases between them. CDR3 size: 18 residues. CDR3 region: CATSDFDRAGSGANVLTF. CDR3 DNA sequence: TGTGCCACCAGTGATTTCGACAGGGCGGGGTCTGGGGCCAACGTCCTGACTTTC.

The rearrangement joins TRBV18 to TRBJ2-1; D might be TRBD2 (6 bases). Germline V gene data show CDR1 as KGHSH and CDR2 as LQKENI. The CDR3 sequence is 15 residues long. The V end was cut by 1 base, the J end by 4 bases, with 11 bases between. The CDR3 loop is CASSPQAGTYNEQFF. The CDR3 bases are TGTGCCAGCTCACCACAGGCGGGAACGTACAATGAGCAGTTCTTC.

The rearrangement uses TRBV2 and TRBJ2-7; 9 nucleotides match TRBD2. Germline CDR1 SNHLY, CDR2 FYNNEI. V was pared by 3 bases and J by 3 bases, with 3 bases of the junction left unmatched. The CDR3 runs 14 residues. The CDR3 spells CASSELAGNYEQYF. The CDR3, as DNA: TGTGCCAGCAGTGAGCTAGCGGGAAACTACGAGCAGTACTTC.

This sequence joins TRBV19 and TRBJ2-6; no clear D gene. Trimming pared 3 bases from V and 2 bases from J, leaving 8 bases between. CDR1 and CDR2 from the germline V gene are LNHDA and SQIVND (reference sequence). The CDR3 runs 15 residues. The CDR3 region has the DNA TGTGCCAGTAGTATTGGGCAGCCTGGGGCCAACGTCCTGACTTTC. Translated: CASSIGQPGANVLTF. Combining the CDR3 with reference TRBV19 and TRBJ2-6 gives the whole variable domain DGGITQSPKYLFRKEGQNVTLSCEQNLNHDAMYWYRQDPGQGLRLIYYSQIVNDFQKGDIAEGYSVSREKKESFPLTVTSAQKNPTAFYLCASSIGQPGANVLTFGAGSRLTVL.

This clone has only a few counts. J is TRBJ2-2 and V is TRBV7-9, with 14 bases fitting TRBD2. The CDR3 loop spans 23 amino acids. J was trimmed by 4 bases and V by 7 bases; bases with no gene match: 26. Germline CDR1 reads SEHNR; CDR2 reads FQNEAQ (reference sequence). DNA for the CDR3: TGTGCCAGCACCCCGTTCGGCAGACCACCGGGACTAGCGGGAGACGGCCTCACCGGGGAGCTGTTTTTT. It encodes CASTPFGRPPGLAGDGLTGELFF.

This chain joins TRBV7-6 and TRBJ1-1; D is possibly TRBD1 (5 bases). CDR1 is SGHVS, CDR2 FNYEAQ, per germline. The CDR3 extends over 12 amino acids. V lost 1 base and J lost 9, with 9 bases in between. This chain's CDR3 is CASSLDPGKAFF. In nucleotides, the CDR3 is TGTGCCAGCAGCTTAGATCCAGGGAAAGCTTTCTTT.

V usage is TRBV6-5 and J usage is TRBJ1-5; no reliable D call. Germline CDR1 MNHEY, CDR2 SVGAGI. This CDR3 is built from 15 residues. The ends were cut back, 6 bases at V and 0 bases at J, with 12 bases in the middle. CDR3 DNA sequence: TGTGCCAGCAGACCGGGAGCCCCTAGCAATCAGCCCCAGCATTTT. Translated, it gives CASRPGAPSNQPQHF.

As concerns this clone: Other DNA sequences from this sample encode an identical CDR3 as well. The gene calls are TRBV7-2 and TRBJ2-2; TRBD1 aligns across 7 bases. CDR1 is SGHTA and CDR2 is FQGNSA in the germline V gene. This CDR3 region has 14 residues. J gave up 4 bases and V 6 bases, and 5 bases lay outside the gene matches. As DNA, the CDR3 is TGTGCCAGCAGTTTATCAGGGGGCACCGGGGAGCTGTTTTTT. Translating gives CASSLSGGTGELFF.

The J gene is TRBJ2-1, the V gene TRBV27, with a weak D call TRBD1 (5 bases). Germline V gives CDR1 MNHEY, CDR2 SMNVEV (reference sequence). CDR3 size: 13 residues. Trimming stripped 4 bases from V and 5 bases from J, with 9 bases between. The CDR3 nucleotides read TGTGCCAGCAGTTCTCAGGGCAACAATGAGCAGTTCTTC. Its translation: CASSSQGNNEQFF.

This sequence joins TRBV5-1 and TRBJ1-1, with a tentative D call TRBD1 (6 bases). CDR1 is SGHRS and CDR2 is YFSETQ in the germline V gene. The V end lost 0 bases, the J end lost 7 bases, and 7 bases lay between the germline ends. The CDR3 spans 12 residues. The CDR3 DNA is TGCGCCAGCAGCTTGGAACAGGGTGAAGCTTTCTTT. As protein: CASSLEQGEAFF.

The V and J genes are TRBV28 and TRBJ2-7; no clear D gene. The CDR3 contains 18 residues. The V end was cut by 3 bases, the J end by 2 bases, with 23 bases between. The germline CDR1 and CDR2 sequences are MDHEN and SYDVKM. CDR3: CASSFPSPFSPNTYEQYF. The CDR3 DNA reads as TGTGCCAGCAGTTTCCCGTCCCCCTTTAGCCCAAACACCTACGAGCAGTACTTC.